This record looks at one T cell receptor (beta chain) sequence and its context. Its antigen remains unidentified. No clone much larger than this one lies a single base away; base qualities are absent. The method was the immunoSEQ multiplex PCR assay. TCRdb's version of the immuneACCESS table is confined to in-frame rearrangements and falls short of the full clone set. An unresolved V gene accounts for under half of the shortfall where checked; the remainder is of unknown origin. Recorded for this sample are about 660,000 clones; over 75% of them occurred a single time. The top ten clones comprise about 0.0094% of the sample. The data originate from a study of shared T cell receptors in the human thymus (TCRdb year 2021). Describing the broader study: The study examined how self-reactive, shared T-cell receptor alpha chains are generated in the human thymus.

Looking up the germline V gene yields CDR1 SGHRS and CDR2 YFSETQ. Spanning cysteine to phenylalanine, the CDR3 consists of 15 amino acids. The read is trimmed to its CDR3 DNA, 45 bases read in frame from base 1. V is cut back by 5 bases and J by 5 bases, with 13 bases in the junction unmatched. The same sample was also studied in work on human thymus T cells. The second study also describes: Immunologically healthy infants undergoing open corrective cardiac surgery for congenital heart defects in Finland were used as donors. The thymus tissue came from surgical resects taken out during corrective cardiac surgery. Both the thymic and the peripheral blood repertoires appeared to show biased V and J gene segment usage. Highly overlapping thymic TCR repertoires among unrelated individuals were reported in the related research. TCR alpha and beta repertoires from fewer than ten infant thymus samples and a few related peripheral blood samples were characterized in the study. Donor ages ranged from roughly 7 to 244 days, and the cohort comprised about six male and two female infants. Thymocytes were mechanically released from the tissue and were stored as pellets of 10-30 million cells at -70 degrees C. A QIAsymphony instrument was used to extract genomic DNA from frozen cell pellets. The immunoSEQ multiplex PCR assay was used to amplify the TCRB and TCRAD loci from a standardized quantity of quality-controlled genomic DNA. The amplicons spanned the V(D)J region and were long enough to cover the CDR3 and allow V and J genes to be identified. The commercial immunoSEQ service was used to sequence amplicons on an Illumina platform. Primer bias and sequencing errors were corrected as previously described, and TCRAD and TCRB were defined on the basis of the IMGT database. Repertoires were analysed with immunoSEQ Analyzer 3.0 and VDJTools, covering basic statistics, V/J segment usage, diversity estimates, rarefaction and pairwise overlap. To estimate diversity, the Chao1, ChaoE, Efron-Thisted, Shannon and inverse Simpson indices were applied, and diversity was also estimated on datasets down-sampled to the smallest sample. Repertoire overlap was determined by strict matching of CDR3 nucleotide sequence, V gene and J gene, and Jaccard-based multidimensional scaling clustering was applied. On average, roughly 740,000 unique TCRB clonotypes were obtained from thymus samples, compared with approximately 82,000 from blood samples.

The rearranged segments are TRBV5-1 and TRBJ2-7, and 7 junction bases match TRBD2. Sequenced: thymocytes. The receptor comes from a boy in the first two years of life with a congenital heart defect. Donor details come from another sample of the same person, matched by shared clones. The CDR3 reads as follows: CASSSPSGIVDEQYF. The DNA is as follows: TGCGCCAGCAGTTCGCCCAGCGGGATAGTTGACGAGCAGTACTTC.